The source of this TCR beta chain is a study of blood T cell repertoires in COVID-19. The CDR3 contains 13 residues. CDR1 is GTSNPN and CDR2 is SVGIG in the germline V gene (reference sequence). Germline trimming cut 3 bases from V and 9 bases from J; bases unmatched to any gene: 7. This table comes from immunoSEQ multiplex PCR, and its TCRdb copy is limited to in-frame clones, with some not included. The sample holds some 140,000 clones, about four fifths seen once. The source is a man in his forties or fifties with acute COVID-19. Material for sequencing was PBMCs or T cells enriched from blood (not recorded which). J is TRBJ1-1 and V is TRBV30; TRBD1 aligns across 10 bases. The CDR3 spells CAWSWTGGSQAFF. The CDR3 nucleotides read TGTGCCTGGAGCTGGACAGGGGGTTCTCAAGCTTTCTTT.